This TCR beta chain comes out of a study of T cells in Graves' hyperthyroidism and ophthalmopathy. TCR beta CDR3 region amplification was performed from RNA transcripts. RT-PCR in the first round (using the HTBI primer set) targeted the TCR CDR3. TCRdb ran MiXCR on the multiplex PCR reads and lists one entry per CDR3 protein. The repertoire consists of about 760,000 distinct CDR3 sequences, with roughly a third occurring once and the leading ten covering approximately 31%. Germline CDR1 is MNHEY and CDR2 is SVGAGI. Between the trimmed V and J ends, which lost 6 bases and 8 bases, there was a span of 13 bases. This CDR3 contains 12 residues. Ten or more counts support this clonotype.

What was sequenced was blood. The clonotype originates from a middle-aged woman with Graves' hyperthyroidism. The chain has TRBV6-5 and TRBJ2-5, with D perhaps assigned TRBD1 or TRBD2 (5 bases each). The CDR3 bases are TGTGCCAGCAGCGGGACCGCAGGAACCCAGTACTTC. As protein: CASSGTAGTQYF.